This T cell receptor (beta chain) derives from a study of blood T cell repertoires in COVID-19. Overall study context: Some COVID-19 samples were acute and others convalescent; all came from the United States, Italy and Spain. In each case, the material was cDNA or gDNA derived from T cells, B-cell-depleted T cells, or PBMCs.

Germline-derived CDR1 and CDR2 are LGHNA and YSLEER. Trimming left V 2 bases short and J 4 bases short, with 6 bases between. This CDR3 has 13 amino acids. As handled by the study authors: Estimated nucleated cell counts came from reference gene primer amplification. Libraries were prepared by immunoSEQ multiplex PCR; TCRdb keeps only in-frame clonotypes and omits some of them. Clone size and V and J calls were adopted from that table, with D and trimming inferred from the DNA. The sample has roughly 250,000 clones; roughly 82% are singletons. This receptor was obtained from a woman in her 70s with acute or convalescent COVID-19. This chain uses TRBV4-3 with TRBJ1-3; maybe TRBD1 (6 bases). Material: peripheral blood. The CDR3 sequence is CASSQTGGNTIYF. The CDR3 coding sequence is TGCGCCAGCAGCCAAACAGGGGGAAACACCATATATTTT.